The source of this TCR beta chain is a study of T cells in Graves' hyperthyroidism and ophthalmopathy (dated by TCRdb to the late 2010s). Regarding the complete study: Peripheral blood samples were taken at the time of initial diagnosis, prior to any treatment. To identify TCR V-J signatures that set the groups apart, the researchers used a discovery cohort of 90 to 100 patients, made up of under 45 with Graves' ophthalmopathy and around 58 with stable Graves' hyperthyroidism. Whether ophthalmopathy could be predicted prospectively was tested in an independent validation cohort made up of 18 to 20 hyperthyroidism patients plus 17 patients who later progressed to ophthalmopathy. The 85 to 100 discovery patients were randomly split 7:3 into training and test sets. Thyroid tissue and blood T-cell repertoires from more than five Graves' hyperthyroidism patients were also compared in the study. Once sampling was done, hyperthyroidism patients were given methimazole at a starting dose of 30 mg daily, whereas ophthalmopathy patients were given high-dose intravenous methylprednisolone. The paper reports TCR Vbeta CDR3 sequencing of over 120 peripheral blood samples: fewer than 50 ophthalmopathy, some 80 hyperthyroidism and approximately 17 progressor patients.

Ophthalmopathy patients had moderately to severely active disease, with a Clinical Activity Score of 3 or more, a NOSPECS grade of 4 or more, and a disease duration of less than 3 months. Exclusion was applied to patients with uncontrolled infections, other autoimmune diseases, pregnancy or lactation. Clinical symptoms, serum thyroxine and TRAb, thyroid ultrasound, and orbital computed tomography formed the basis for the diagnoses. PBMCs were isolated from roughly 10 ml of fresh peripheral blood by Ficoll-Paque density gradient centrifugation. Trizol reagent was used to extract total RNA, and RNA quality was then checked on an Agilent 2100 Bioanalyzer. Turning to this clonotype: Its antigen remains unidentified. No base quality information exists; no much larger clone differs at one position.

The junction carries 21 bases between V and J, which are trimmed by 6 bases and 3 bases respectively. The CDR3 runs 16 residues from the cysteine to the phenylalanine. The kept DNA is CDR3 alone, 48 bases in frame from the first base. Overall study outcomes, separate from this receptor: In validation, progression to ophthalmopathy was predicted by the model with nearly 71% sensitivity and 72.22% specificity, a median of approximately 6.5 months before onset. Most expanded thyroid clonotypes (frequency above 0.001) were also found in blood, which suggests that blood repertoires may mirror thyroid immune responses. A model built on a 13 V-J signature distinguished ophthalmopathy from stable hyperthyroidism, reaching over 85% sensitivity and under 84% specificity in cross-validation and 80%/75% in testing. Sample size was not statistically predetermined, and investigators were not blinded to group allocation.

The TCR beta CDR3 regions were amplified from RNA transcripts. A first-round RT-PCR of the TCR CDR3 used the HTBI primer set with the Qiagen OneStep RT-PCR kit. The libraries were constructed in a second round of multiplex PCR and then size-selected and purified. Sequencing of the libraries was done on an Illumina HiSeq2000 using paired-end 100 bp reads. The published analysis was carried out like this. SOAPnuke was used to process the raw data, throwing out any read that contained adapters or uncalled bases, had a mean Phred below 15, or lacked an exact constant-primer or identifier match. High-quality paired reads were merged with COPE v1.2.5, and unique nucleotide sequences were defined as clonotypes. MiTCR v1.1 was used to align the clonotypes against IMGT TRBV, TRBD and TRBJ reference segments. The analysis was restricted to V-J combinations with a frequency above 0.0001, which together covered 98% to 99.2% of the repertoires. The TCS score was defined as the ratio of F50 (clonal expansion) to E x V (chaos), calculated using BLOSUM62-based TCRdist between CDR3 peptides within each V-J. Welch's t-statistics and random forest reduced around 510 V-J features to 13, which were used in a naive Bayes classifier (R e1071). Using fastp trimming at Q25 and MiXCR clonotype assembly, TCRdb reanalyzed the public sequencing data and kept in-frame beta chains. Rows are unified per CDR3 protein, each entry keeping the most common DNA and genes. The V and J calls reflect TCRdb's pipeline rather than the authors' work. In all, the sample holds 530,000 or so distinct CDR3 sequences, and 24% of those were seen once. 11% of the sample belongs to the ten largest clones.

This sequence originates from a woman younger than 45 with Graves' ophthalmopathy. Sequencing input: blood. This chain is built from TRBV12-3 or TRBV12-4 and TRBJ2-7, with a tentative D gene TRBD2 over 5 matching bases. The CDR3 protein: CASSLDSFEANYEQYF. DNA sequence: TGTGCCAGCAGCCTGGACTCCTTTGAAGCTAACTACGAGCAGTACTTC.